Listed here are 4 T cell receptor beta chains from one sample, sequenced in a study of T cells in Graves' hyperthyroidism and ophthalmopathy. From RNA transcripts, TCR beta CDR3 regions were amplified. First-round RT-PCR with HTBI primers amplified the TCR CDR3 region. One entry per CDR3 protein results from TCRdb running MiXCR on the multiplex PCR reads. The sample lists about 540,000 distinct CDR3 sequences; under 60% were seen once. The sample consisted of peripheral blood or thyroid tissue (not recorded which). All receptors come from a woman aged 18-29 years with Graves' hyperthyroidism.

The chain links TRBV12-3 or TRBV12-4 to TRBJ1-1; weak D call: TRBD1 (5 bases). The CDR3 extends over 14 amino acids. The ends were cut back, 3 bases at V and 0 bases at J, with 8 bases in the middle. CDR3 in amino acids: CASSFQGMNTEAFF. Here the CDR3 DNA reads TGTGCCAGCAGTTTTCAGGGAATGAACACTGAAGCTTTCTTT.

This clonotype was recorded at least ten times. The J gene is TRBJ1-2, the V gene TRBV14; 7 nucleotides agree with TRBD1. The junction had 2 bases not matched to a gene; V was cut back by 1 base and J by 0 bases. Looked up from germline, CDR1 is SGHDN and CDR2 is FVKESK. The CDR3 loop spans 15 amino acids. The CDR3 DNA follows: TGTGCCAGCAGCCAAGGGACAGGCTCTAACTATGGCTACACCTTC. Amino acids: CASSQGTGSNYGYTF.

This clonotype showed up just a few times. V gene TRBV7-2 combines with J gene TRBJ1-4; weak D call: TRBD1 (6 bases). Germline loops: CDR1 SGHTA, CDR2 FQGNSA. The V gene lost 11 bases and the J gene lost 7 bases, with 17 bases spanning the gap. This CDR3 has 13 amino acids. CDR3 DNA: TGTGCCTCAGACGGGGGCTTTGGTGAAAAACTGTTTTTT. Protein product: CASDGGFGEKLFF. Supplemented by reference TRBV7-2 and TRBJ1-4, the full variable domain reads GAGVSQSPSNKVTEKGKDVELRCDPISGHTALYWYRQSLGQGLEFLIYFQGNSAPDKSGLPSDRFSAERTGGSVSTLTIQRTQQEDSAVYLCASDGGFGEKLFFGSGTQLSVL.

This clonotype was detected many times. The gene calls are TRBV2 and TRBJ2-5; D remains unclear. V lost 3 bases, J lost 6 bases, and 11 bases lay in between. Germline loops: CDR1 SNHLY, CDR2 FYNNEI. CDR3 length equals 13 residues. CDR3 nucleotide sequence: TGTGCCAGCAGTGAGTTCACCCAGAAGACCCAGTACTTC. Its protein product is CASSEFTQKTQYF.